This T cell receptor (beta chain) was recovered during a study of T cells in localized non-small cell lung cancer. Overall study results and limits: Among the top 100 tumor clones, a median around 62 appeared in adjacent lung. Tumor showed lower T cell clonality than uninvolved adjacent lung, where it was highest. Greater T cell density in blood accompanied longer overall survival.

Assay: immunoSEQ multiplex PCR; the TCRdb copy retains only in-frame clones and omits some. The table lists tens of thousands of clones, roughly 89% of them singletons. The CDR3 consists of 14 residues. The germline V gene encodes CDR1 MDHEN and CDR2 SYDVKM. V was cut by 8 bases and J by 7 bases, with 18 bases left in between. Note on this clone: Antigen: not known.

This clonotype originated in a male donor at least 60 years old with stage II lung adenocarcinoma. The sample in question was peripheral blood mononuclear cells, obtained before any cancer treatment. The gene calls are TRBV28 and TRBJ1-5; D gene uncertain. The CDR3 coding sequence is TGTGCCAGCGTCGAGAGTACTGCCCCCCAGCCCCAGCATTTT. It yields the protein CASVESTAPQPQHF.